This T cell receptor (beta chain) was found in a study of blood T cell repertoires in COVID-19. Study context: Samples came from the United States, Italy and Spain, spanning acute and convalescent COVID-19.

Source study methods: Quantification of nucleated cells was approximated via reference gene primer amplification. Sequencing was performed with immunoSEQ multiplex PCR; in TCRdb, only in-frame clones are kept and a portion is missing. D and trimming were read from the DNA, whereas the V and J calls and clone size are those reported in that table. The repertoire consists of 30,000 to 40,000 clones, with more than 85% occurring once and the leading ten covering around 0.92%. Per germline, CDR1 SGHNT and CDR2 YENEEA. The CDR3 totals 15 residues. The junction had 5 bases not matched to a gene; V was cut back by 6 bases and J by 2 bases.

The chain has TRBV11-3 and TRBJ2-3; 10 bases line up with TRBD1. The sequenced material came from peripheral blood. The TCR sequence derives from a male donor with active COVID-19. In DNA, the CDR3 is TGTGCCAGCAGTTCCGGGACAGGGGTCACAGATACGCAGTATTTT. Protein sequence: CASSSGTGVTDTQYF.